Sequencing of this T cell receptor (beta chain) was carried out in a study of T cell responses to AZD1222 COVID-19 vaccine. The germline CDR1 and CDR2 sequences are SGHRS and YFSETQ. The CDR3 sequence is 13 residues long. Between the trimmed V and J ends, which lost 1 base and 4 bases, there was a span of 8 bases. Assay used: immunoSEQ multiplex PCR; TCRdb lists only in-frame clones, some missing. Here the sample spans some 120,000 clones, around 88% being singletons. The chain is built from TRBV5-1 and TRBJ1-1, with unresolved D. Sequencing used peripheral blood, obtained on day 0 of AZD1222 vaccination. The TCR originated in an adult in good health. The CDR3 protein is CASSLPGITEAFF. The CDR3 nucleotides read TGCGCCAGCAGCTTGCCGGGGATCACTGAAGCTTTCTTT.